This is a list of T cell receptor beta chains from one sample in a study of blood T cell repertoires in COVID-19. Sequencing used immunoSEQ multiplex PCR; TCRdb keeps in-frame clones, though not all of them. Found here are around 430,000 clones, more than 70% of them singletons; the top ten hold 10% to 15%. Sequenced sample: peripheral blood. The receptors here all came from a woman aged 50 to 65 with COVID-19, enrolled during active disease. Both conserved end residues are part of each CDR3. The D gene is left open where the match is weak. Clone size is shown for a subset of rows, as once, few, many or a class of expanded clone.

>TRBJ1-5|TRBD1|once|TRBV3-1/TRBV3-2
CASSPFQGDGQPQHF
TGTGCCAGCAGCCCCTTCCAGGGGGACGGTCAGCCCCAGCATTTT
>TRBJ2-3|TRBD2|once|TRBV7-3
CASSPSGSATDTQYF
TGTGCCAGCAGCCCTAGCGGGTCAGCCACAGATACGCAGTATTTT
>TRBJ1-6|TRBD1|-|TRBV5-1
CASSSETGVGSPLHF
TGCGCCAGCAGCTCCGAGACAGGGGTAGGTTCACCCCTCCACTTT
>TRBJ1-1|-|-|TRBV30
CAWTGVWTEAFF
TGTGCCTGGACAGGTGTTTGGACTGAAGCTTTCTTT
>TRBJ2-1|TRBD2|-|TRBV29-1
CSVEGDSSGNYNEQFF
TGCAGCGTTGAAGGAGACAGTAGCGGGAACTACAATGAGCAGTTCTTC
>TRBJ2-5|-|-|TRBV9
CASSEQGTADETQYF
TGTGCCAGCAGCGAACAGGGTACGGCCGATGAGACCCAGTACTTC
>TRBJ2-7|TRBD1|once|TRBV9
CASSVALEGQGKYF
TGTGCCAGCAGCGTAGCCTTAGAAGGACAGGGGAAGTACTTC
>TRBJ2-5|TRBD2|-|TRBV15
CATSDVGGDETQYF
TGTGCCACCAGCGACGTCGGGGGGGACGAGACCCAGTACTTC
>TRBJ1-5|-|-|TRBV6-1
CASSEHRGNQPQHF
TGTGCCAGCAGTGAACACAGGGGCAATCAGCCCCAGCATTTT
>TRBJ2-1|-|-|TRBV11-1
CASSKGGADIYNEQFF
TGTGCCAGCAGCAAGGGGGGGGCTGACATATACAATGAGCAGTTCTTC
>TRBJ2-7|-|once|TRBV7-2
CASSPLGDTRLYEQYF
TGTGCCAGCAGCCCGCTGGGGGACACCCGGCTCTACGAGCAGTACTTC
>TRBJ1-2|TRBD1|-|TRBV10-3
CAISDQGQNNYGYTF
TGTGCCATCAGTGACCAGGGACAGAATAACTATGGCTACACCTTC